Presented here are 4 T cell receptor beta chains from one specimen sequenced in a study of blood T cell repertoires in COVID-19. Sequenced by immunoSEQ multiplex PCR; TCRdb stores in-frame clones only, minus some. In the table there are about 290,000 clones, 75% to 90% of which are singletons. The sample taken for sequencing was peripheral blood. All receptors derive from a woman in her thirties or forties who had recovered from COVID-19.

The J gene is TRBJ1-5, the V gene TRBV19, with D unclear. Germline CDR1 reads LNHDA; CDR2 reads SQIVND (reference sequence). V was cut by 6 bases and J by 3 bases, with 18 bases left in between. This CDR3 is built from 16 residues. CDR3: CASSTAEGGFNQPQHF. As DNA, the CDR3 is TGTGCCAGTAGCACGGCGGAGGGAGGATTCAATCAGCCCCAGCATTTT.

The chain links TRBV7-3 to TRBJ2-5, with TRBD2 matching over 8 bases. CDR1 and CDR2 from the germline V gene are SGHTA and FQGTGA. The CDR3 extends over 17 amino acids. J gave up 5 bases and V 3 bases, and 14 bases lay outside the gene matches. The CDR3 spells CASSLEASRLASETQYF. The CDR3 DNA reads as TGTGCCAGCAGCTTGGAAGCATCGAGACTAGCGTCGGAGACCCAGTACTTC. The whole variable domain, filled in from reference TRBV7-3 and TRBJ2-5, reads GAGVSQTPSNKVTEKGKYVELRCDPISGHTALYWYRQSLGQGPEFLIYFQGTGAADDSGLPNDRFFAVRPEGSVSTLKIQRTERGDSAVYLCASSLEASRLASETQYFGPGTRLLVL.

The chain combines TRBV5-1 with TRBJ2-3, with 9 nucleotides matching TRBD1. Germline-derived CDR1 and CDR2 are SGHRS and YFSETQ. The CDR3 contains 15 residues. V gave up 3 bases and J gave up 4 bases; unmatched junction bases: 6. CDR3 loop: CASSSEGTGPDTQYF. The CDR3 DNA sequence: TGCGCCAGCAGCTCGGAGGGGACAGGGCCAGATACGCAGTATTTT.

The DNA for the CDR3 is TGTGCCAGTACTAGCGGGAGGGCCGGTGAGACCCAGTACTTC. It codes for CASTSGRAGETQYF. This sequence joins TRBV19 and TRBJ2-5; 12 bases fit TRBD2. The germline V gene has CDR1 LNHDA and CDR2 SQIVND (reference sequence). The CDR3 runs 14 residues. J was trimmed by 5 bases and V by 7 bases; bases with no gene match: 5.